This T cell receptor beta chain stems from a study of cytomegalovirus exposure and HLA in healthy donors. Whole-study findings and limits: Reportedly, a later analysis found an Asian-associated ancestry cluster had fewer N-insertions than the approximately 600-donor mean. In a later analysis, TCR beta V- and J-gene trimming showed a link to a missense DCLRE1C variant. Common viral pathogens seemed, in a later analysis, to connect with several of the most significant clusters.

This clone has only a few counts. Its antigen remains unidentified. The CDR3 runs 15 residues. Trimming stripped 3 bases from V and 3 bases from J, with 12 bases between. Germline CDR1 and CDR2: LNHNV and YYDKDF (reference sequence). 60 Vbeta and 13 Jbeta primers were used in PCR. The assay was immunoSEQ multiplex PCR, and TCRdb's table has in-frame clones only and misses some. This table holds over 100,000 clones, around four fifths found once. This sequence joins TRBV15 and TRBJ1-5; D ambiguous. Material: PBMCs. The sequence derives from a middle-aged woman in good health and CMV-seronegative. DNA of the CDR3: TGTGCCACCAGCAGCGGACCGGGATTCAATCAGCCCCAGCATTTT. This translates into CATSSGPGFNQPQHF.